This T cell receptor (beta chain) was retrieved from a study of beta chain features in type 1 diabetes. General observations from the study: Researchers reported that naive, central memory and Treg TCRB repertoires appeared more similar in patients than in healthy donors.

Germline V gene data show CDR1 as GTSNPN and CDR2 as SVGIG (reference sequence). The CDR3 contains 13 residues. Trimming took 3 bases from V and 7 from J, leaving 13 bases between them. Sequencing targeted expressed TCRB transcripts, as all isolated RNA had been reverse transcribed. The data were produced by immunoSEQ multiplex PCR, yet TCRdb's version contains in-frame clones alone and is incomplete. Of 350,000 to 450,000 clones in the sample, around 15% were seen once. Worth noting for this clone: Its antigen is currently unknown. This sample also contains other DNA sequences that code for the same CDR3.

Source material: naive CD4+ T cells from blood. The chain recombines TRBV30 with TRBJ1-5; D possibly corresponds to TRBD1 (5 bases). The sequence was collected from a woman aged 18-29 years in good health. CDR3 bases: TGTGCCTGGAGCGGGCAGGGTTACCAGCCCCAGCATTTT. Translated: CAWSGQGYQPQHF. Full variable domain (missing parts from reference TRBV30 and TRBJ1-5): SQTIHQWPATLVQPVGSPLSLECTVEGTSNPNLYWYRQAAGRGLQLLFYSVGIGQISSEVPQNLSASRPQDRQFILSSKKLLLSDSGFYLCAWSGQGYQPQHFGDGTRLSIL.